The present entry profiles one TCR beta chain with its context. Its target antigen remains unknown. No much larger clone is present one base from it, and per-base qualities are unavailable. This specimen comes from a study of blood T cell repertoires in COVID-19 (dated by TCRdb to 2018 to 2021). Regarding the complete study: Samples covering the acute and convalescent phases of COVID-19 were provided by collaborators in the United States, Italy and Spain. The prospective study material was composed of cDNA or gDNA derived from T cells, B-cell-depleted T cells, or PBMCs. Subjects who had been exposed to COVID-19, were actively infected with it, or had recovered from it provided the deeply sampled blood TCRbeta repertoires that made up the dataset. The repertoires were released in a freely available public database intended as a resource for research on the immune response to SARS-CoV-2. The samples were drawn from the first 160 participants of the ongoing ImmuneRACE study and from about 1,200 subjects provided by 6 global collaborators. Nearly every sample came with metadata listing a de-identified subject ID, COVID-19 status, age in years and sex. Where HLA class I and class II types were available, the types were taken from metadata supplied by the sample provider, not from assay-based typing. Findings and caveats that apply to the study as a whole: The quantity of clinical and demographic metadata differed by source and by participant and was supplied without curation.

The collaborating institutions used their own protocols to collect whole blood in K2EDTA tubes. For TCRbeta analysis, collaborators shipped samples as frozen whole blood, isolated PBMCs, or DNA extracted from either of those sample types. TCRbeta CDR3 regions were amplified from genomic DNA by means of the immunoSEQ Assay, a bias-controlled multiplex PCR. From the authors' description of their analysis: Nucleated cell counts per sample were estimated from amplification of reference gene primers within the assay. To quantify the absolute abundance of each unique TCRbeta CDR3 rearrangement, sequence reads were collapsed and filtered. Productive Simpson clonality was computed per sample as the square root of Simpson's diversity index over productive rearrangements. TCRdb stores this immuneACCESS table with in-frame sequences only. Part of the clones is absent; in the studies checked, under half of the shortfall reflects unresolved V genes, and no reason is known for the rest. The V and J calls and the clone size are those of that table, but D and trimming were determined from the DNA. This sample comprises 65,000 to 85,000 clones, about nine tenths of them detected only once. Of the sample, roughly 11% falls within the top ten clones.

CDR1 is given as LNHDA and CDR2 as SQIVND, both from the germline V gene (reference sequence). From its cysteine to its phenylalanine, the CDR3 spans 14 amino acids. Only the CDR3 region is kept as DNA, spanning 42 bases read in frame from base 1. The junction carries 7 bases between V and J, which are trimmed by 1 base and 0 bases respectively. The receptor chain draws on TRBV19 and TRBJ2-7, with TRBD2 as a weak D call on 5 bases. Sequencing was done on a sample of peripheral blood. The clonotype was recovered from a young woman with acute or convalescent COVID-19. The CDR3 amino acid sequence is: CASSIAGSSYEQYF. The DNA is TGTGCCAGTAGTATAGCTGGGAGCTCCTACGAGCAGTACTTC.